This T cell receptor beta chain was recorded in a study of CDR3 diversity in severe acne (dated by TCRdb to the late 2010s). This clonotype is termed medium-sized (0.01 to 0.1%). Its binding antigen is unknown. Per-nucleotide qualities are absent, and no much larger clonotype sits a single base away. Libraries were built with PCR. The data were produced on an Illumina HiSeq 2000. In TCRdb, the public reads were trimmed at Q25 with fastp and aligned with MiXCR, with productive beta chains retained. Rows with a matching CDR3 protein are joined into one entry that keeps the most common DNA and genes. The sample table holds some 90,000 distinct CDR3 sequences, of which about half were seen once. The ten largest clones represent roughly 11% of the sample. Sequences SGHTA (CDR1) and FQGNSA (CDR2) are obtained from the germline V gene. The CDR3 sequence holds 14 residues, the cysteine and phenylalanine included. Only the CDR3 DNA stays, 42 bases, in frame from base 1. V drops 0 bases and J drops 7 bases, leaving 13 bases in between.

The sequence derives from a male donor with severe acne vulgaris. The chain was built from TRBV7-2 and TRBJ2-7, with no reliable assignment of the D segment. What was sequenced was blood. The CDR3 has the sequence CASSLAAPTVEQYF. The DNA reads as follows: TGTGCCAGCAGCTTAGCGGCCCCCACGGTGGAGCAGTACTTC. The variable domain in full, with residues beyond the CDR3 obtained from the reference TRBV7-2 and TRBJ2-7 genes, is GAGVSQSPSNKVTEKGKDVELRCDPISGHTALYWYRQSLGQGLEFLIYFQGNSAPDKSGLPSDRFSAERTGGSVSTLTIQRTQQEDSAVYLCASSLAAPTVEQYFGPGTRLTVT.